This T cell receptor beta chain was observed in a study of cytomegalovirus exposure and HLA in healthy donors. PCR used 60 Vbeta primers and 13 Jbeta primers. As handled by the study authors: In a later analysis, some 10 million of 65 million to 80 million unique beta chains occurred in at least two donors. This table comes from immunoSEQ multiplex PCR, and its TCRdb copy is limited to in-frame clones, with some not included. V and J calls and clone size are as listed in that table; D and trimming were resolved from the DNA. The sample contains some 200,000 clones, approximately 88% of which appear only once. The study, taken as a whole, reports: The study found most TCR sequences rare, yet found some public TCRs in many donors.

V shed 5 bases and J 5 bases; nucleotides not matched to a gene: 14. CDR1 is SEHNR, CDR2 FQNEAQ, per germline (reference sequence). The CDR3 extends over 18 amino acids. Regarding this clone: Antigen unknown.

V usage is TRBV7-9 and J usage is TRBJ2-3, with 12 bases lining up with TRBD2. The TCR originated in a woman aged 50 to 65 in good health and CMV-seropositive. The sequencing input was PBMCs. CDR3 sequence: CASSPKVRLAGVVDTQYF. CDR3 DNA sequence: TGTGCCAGCAGCCCCAAAGTAAGACTAGCGGGGGTAGTAGATACGCAGTATTTT. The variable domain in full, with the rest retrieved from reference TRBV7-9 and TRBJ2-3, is DTGVSQNPRHKITKRGQNVTFRCDPISEHNRLYWYRQTLGQGPEFLTYFQNEAQLEKSRLLSDRFSAERPKGSFSTLEIQRTEQGDSAMYLCASSPKVRLAGVVDTQYFGPGTRLTVL.